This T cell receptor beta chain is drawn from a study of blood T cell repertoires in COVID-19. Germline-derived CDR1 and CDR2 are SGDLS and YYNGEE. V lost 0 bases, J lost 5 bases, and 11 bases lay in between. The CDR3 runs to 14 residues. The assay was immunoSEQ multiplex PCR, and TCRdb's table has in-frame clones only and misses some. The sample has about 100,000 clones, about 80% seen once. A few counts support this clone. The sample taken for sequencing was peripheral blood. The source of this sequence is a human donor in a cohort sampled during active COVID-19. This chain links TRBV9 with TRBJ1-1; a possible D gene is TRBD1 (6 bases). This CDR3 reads CASSVGFRGTEAFF. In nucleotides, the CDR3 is TGTGCCAGCAGCGTAGGTTTCAGGGGTACTGAAGCTTTCTTT.